The 23 T cell receptor beta chains below come from one sample, sequenced in a study of blood T cell repertoires in COVID-19. Sequenced by immunoSEQ multiplex PCR; TCRdb stores in-frame clones only, minus some. The sample includes some 160,000 clones, 80% to 90% of them seen just once. Input material: peripheral blood. The origin of the receptors is a man aged 55-75 years with acute or convalescent COVID-19.

The CDR3 nucleotides are TGTGCCAGCAGTTCTCCCGGACAGGGGTGGGAGACCCAGTACTTC. Translation gives CASSSPGQGWETQYF. This rearrangement joins TRBV6-5 to TRBJ2-5, with 9 bases matching TRBD1. The CDR3 loop spans 15 amino acids. V lost 4 bases and J lost 5; bases outside the gene matches: 8. CDR1 MNHEY and CDR2 SVGAGI come from the germline V gene.

The rearrangement joins TRBV5-8 to TRBJ2-4; 7 nucleotides line up with TRBD2. This CDR3 has 14 amino acids. V dropped 4 bases and J dropped 3; count of bases not matched to a gene: 4. CDR1 and CDR2 (germline): SGHTS, YDEGEE. The DNA of the CDR3 is TGTGCCAGCAGCGCACGGGGGGTCAAAAACATTCAGTACTTC. Its translation is CASSARGVKNIQYF.

The genes are TRBV5-1 and TRBJ1-6, with TRBD1 matching 7 bases. With 4 bases clipped from V and 2 bases from J, the junction kept 6 bases outside the gene matches. The CDR3 is made up of 16 amino acids. Germline CDR1 and CDR2: SGHRS and YFSETQ. CDR3 bases: TGCGCCAGCAGCCGTACCGGGACAGCCTATAATTCACCCCTCCACTTT. Its protein product is CASSRTGTAYNSPLHF.

V gene TRBV5-1 combines with J gene TRBJ2-6; D is uncertain. Per germline, CDR1 SGHRS and CDR2 YFSETQ. V gave up 3 bases and J gave up 0 bases, with 7 bases separating them. This CDR3 contains 15 residues. The CDR3 is CASSSLSSGANVLTF. CDR3 coding DNA: TGCGCCAGCAGCTCACTAAGCTCTGGGGCCAACGTCCTGACTTTC.

The table lists this clone with a few counts. This chain uses TRBV6-5 with TRBJ1-3; TRBD1 aligns across 9 bases. CDR3 length equals 15 residues. The V segment lost 4 bases and the J segment 4 bases; nucleotides outside the gene matches: 5. Germline values: CDR1 MNHEY, CDR2 SVGAGI. The CDR3 is CASSLTGGGGNTIYF. The CDR3 region has the DNA TGTGCCAGCAGTTTGACAGGGGGTGGGGGAAACACCATATATTTT.

DNA of the CDR3: TGTGCCAGCAGTGAGCCATCTATCCGGGGCTACACCTTC. Its translation is CASSEPSIRGYTF. The V call is TRBV6-1, the J call TRBJ1-2; no definite D call. The CDR3 length is 13 residues. The V end lost 3 bases, the J end lost 8 bases, and 13 bases lay between the germline ends. The germline V gene has CDR1 MNHNS and CDR2 SASEGT.

J is TRBJ2-3 and V is TRBV5-1, with D tentatively TRBD1 (6 bases). V dropped 6 bases and J dropped 0 bases, with 14 bases sitting between them. Looked up from germline, CDR1 is SGHRS and CDR2 is YFSETQ. The CDR3 runs 15 residues. The CDR3 is CASTSTGHSTDTQYF. The CDR3 region has the DNA TGCGCCAGCACGTCGACAGGCCACAGCACAGATACGCAGTATTTT.

The chain has TRBV10-3 and TRBJ2-7; 7 bases align to TRBD1. Per the germline V gene, CDR1 is ENHRY and CDR2 is SYGVKD. The trim removed 4 bases at V and 3 bases at J, leaving 6 bases unmatched. The CDR3 loop spans 14 amino acids. The CDR3, as DNA: TGTGCCATCAGTGGACAGGGAACGGGCTACGAGCAGTACTTC. Its protein is CAISGQGTGYEQYF.

V and J are TRBV4-1 and TRBJ1-2; 8 bases are shared with TRBD1. Trimming cost V 8 bases and J 4 bases; bases outside gene matches: 9. This CDR3 is 14 amino acids long. Germline CDR1 reads MGHRA; CDR2 reads YSYEKL. The CDR3 region is CASSGTGDFYGYTF. CDR3 nucleotide sequence: TGCGCCAGCTCCGGGACAGGAGATTTCTATGGCTACACCTTC.

The chain uses TRBV20-1 and TRBJ2-7; 10 bases align to TRBD2. This CDR3 spans 15 amino acids. The V and J ends lost 3 bases and 0 bases, in that order; junction bases with no gene match: 5. CDR1 and CDR2 from the germline V gene are DFQATT and SNEGSKA (reference sequence). The CDR3 sequence is CSASGAGGSSYEQYF. The CDR3 nucleotides read TGCAGTGCTAGTGGAGCGGGGGGGAGCTCCTACGAGCAGTACTTC.

V usage is TRBV21-1 and J usage is TRBJ2-1; the DNA was not used to check the table's D call, TRBD2. TRBV21-1 is noted as a pseudogene. CDR3 length equals 16 residues. The CDR3: CASSKRWGLGYNEQFF. The CDR3 DNA reads as TGTGCCAGCAGCAAGCGTTGGGGACTAGGGTACAATGAGCAGTTCTTC.

The genes are TRBV5-1 and TRBJ2-7; possible D gene TRBD2, 6 bases. Trimming stripped 4 bases from V and 3 bases from J, with 20 bases between. The CDR3 length is 16 residues. Germline V gives CDR1 SGHRS, CDR2 YFSETQ. The DNA of the CDR3 is TGCGCCAGCAGCCCGGGAGCCTCGGCCAGTAACTACGAGCAGTACTTC. It specifies CASSPGASASNYEQYF.

V is TRBV19 and J is TRBJ2-2; weak D call: TRBD1 (6 bases). Trimming stripped 6 bases from V and 3 bases from J, with 14 bases between. The V gene's germline CDR1 is LNHDA and CDR2 SQIVND (reference sequence). The length of the CDR3 is 15 residues. The CDR3 DNA is TGTGCCAGTAGCGGCCAGGGGTTGGACACCGGGGAGCTGTTTTTT. Protein: CASSGQGLDTGELFF. Full variable domain (rest looked up from reference TRBV19 and TRBJ2-2): DGGITQSPKYLFRKEGQNVTLSCEQNLNHDAMYWYRQDPGQGLRLIYYSQIVNDFQKGDIAEGYSVSREKKESFPLTVTSAQKNPTAFYLCASSGQGLDTGELFFGEGSRLTVL.

The DNA of the CDR3 is TGTGCCACCAGTGACGGGGGTACTGAAGCTTTCTTT. It is translated as CATSDGGTEAFF. This chain links TRBV24-1 with TRBJ1-1; D perhaps matches TRBD1 (5 bases). This CDR3 contains 12 residues. Trimming removed 4 bases at V and 5 bases at J, with 7 bases between. Looked up from germline, CDR1 is KGHDR and CDR2 is SFDVKD.

This chain uses TRBV15 with TRBJ1-2; TRBD1 might be the D (6 bases). V was pared by 0 bases and J by 4 bases, with 12 bases between. Germline CDR1 LNHNV, CDR2 YYDKDF (reference sequence). The CDR3 has 15 residues. Here the CDR3 reads CATSRESGQSYGYTF. The CDR3 region has the DNA TGTGCCACCAGCAGAGAATCTGGACAGTCCTATGGCTACACCTTC.

The chain recombines TRBV2 with TRBJ1-5, with D maybe TRBD1 (5 bases). Germline loops: CDR1 SNHLY, CDR2 FYNNEI. CDR3 size: 14 residues. V gave up 5 bases and J gave up 2 bases, with 10 bases separating them. CDR3 protein: CASSFIQGNQPQHF. The CDR3 DNA is TGTGCCAGCAGTTTTATACAGGGCAATCAGCCCCAGCATTTT.

This rearrangement joins TRBV6-2 or TRBV6-3 to TRBJ2-1; TRBD1 is a possible D gene (7 bases). The CDR3 has 15 residues. Germline lookup yields CDR1 MNHEY and CDR2 SVGEGT. V was clipped by 7 bases and J by 7 bases, with 20 bases between them. The CDR3 here is CASTPSRAGGNEQFF. The CDR3 DNA reads TGTGCCAGCACCCCCTCGAGGGCAGGGGGGAATGAGCAGTTCTTC.

This clone was detected only once. The genes are TRBV5-4 and TRBJ1-4; D is perhaps TRBD1 (5 bases). The CDR3 loop spans 14 amino acids. The germline V and J ends were trimmed by 0 bases and 3 bases, with 6 bases remaining between them. Germline lookup yields CDR1 SGHNT and CDR2 YYREEE (reference sequence). CDR3 loop: CASSLGQSNEKLFF. The CDR3 bases are TGTGCCAGCAGCTTGGGACAGTCTAATGAAAAACTGTTTTTT.

The chain couples TRBV3-1 (or the pseudogene TRBV3-2) to TRBJ1-2, with D tentatively TRBD1 (5 bases). Germline V CDR1 and CDR2: LGHDT, YNNKEL (reference sequence). The V and J ends lost 0 bases and 7 bases respectively, with 12 bases between them. The CDR3 runs to 14 residues. CDR3 residues: CASSQDPSTGGYTF. Written as DNA, the CDR3 is TGTGCCAGCAGCCAAGATCCCTCCACAGGTGGCTACACCTTC.

The chain is built from TRBV27 and TRBJ1-2; 10 bases fit TRBD1. The CDR3 is 14 residues long. Trimming at V came to 5 bases and at J to 7 bases, leaving 7 bases not matched to a gene. In germline, CDR1 is MNHEY, CDR2 SMNVEV (reference sequence). The CDR3 DNA is TGTGCCAGCAGTAGCGACAGGGGGCTTTCTGGCTACACCTTC. This translates into CASSSDRGLSGYTF.

CDR3 bases: TGTGCTAGTGGTTTGTATCTGAACACTGAAGCTTTCTTT. It is translated as CASGLYLNTEAFF. The J gene is TRBJ1-1, the V gene TRBV12-5; D is unclear. V lost 2 bases, J lost 0 bases, and 4 bases lay in between. This CDR3 spans 13 amino acids. Germline loops: CDR1 LGHNT, CDR2 FRNRAP.

This chain connects TRBV7-2 to TRBJ2-1; TRBD2 matches at 14 bases. CDR3 length: 15 residues. The ends lost 7 bases at V and 7 bases at J; junction bases unmatched: 6. Germline CDR1 SGHTA, CDR2 FQGNSA. CDR3 in DNA: TGTGCCAGCACCCTTCGACTAGCGGGGGGGAATGAGCAGTTCTTC. As protein: CASTLRLAGGNEQFF.

The rearrangement uses TRBV2 and TRBJ1-6; D may be TRBD1 (6 bases). The germline gives CDR1 SNHLY, CDR2 FYNNEI. The CDR3 loop spans 16 amino acids. V lost 1 base and J 5 bases, leaving 12 bases between the germline ends. The CDR3, as DNA: TGTGCCAGCAGTGAAGTGAGGGCAGGGGATAATTCACCCCTCCACTTT. Translated, it gives CASSEVRAGDNSPLHF.